This TCR beta chain was sequenced for a study of T cell clonotyping in hematopoietic cell transplantation. Samples: about 28 days before transplant, then days 30, 100 and 180 after. Study-wide points: Few recipient clonotypes overlapped donors; over 97% were de novo at given depth. Broader posttransplant TCR repertoire diversity was predicted by graft donor and pretransplant recipient Inverse Simpson Index values. Pathologically expanded recipient clonotypes increased progressively from day 30 to day 180 as diversity fell.

Worth noting for this clone: Its matching antigen is unknown.

Sequencing used immunoSEQ multiplex PCR; TCRdb keeps in-frame clones, though not all of them. The sample carries roughly 10,000 clones, around 90% recorded once. The CDR3 totals 15 residues. V gave up 5 bases and J gave up 2 bases, with 13 bases separating them. The germline V gene has CDR1 SGHRS and CDR2 YFSETQ. The specimen comprised PBMCs, sampled 180 days after allogeneic stem cell transplant. The TCR sequence derives from a male patient aged 60 to 75 who had an allogeneic stem cell transplant from an unrelated donor, so the T cells may come from the graft donor. Some clones in this sample may be carry-over from other donors' samples. V is TRBV5-1 and J is TRBJ2-2, with D possibly called TRBD1 or TRBD2 (6 bases each). CDR3 in DNA: TGCGCCAGCAGGAAAACGGGGGCAAACACCGGGGAGCTGTTTTTT. Amino acids: CASRKTGANTGELFF. Based on the CDR3 plus reference TRBV5-1 and TRBJ2-2, the full variable domain is KAGVTQTPRYLIKTRGQQVTLSCSPISGHRSVSWYQQTPGQGLQFLFEYFSETQRNKGNFPGRFSGRQFSNSRSEMNVSTLELGDSALYLCASRKTGANTGELFFGEGSRLTVL.